Shown below are 2 T cell receptor beta chains from a single sample sequenced in a study of regulatory T cells in long-lasting Graves disease. Through Arm-PCR of CDR3 regions and iRepertoire HTBI primers, TCR beta libraries were built. Via MiXCR, TCRdb re-called the multiplex PCR reads, giving one row per CDR3 protein. The sample lists some 560,000 distinct CDR3 sequences; 15% to 20% were seen once. Stated time point: newly diagnosed GD, antithyroid drugs for less than 3 months. Extracted PBMC RNA gave rise to the TCR library. These same data were also listed under a study on T cells in Graves' hyperthyroidism and ophthalmopathy.

Sample: peripheral blood mononuclear cells (PBMCs), taken at new diagnosis, from a patient treated with antithyroid drugs. The receptors derive from a woman aged 40 to 65 with Graves disease.

This clonotype was detected only a few times. The chain has TRBV27 and TRBJ2-2, with D possibly TRBD2 on 6 matching bases. Germline CDR1 and CDR2: MNHEY and SMNVEV (reference sequence). The CDR3 extends over 15 amino acids. Trimming left V 4 bases short and J 0 bases short, with 9 bases between. In DNA, the CDR3 is TGTGCCAGCAGTTCGGGACTCACGAACACCGGGGAGCTGTTTTTT. Its translation is CASSSGLTNTGELFF.

This clonotype was seen repeatedly, ten times or more. The chain uses TRBV7-9 and TRBJ2-5; no firm D call. The CDR3 extends over 12 amino acids. CDR1 is SEHNR, CDR2 FQNEAQ, per germline (reference sequence). Trimming shortened V by 5 bases and J by 5 bases, and 9 bases separated the two germline ends. Here the CDR3 reads CASSPPMETQYF. DNA of the CDR3: TGTGCCAGCAGCCCTCCTATGGAGACCCAGTACTTC.